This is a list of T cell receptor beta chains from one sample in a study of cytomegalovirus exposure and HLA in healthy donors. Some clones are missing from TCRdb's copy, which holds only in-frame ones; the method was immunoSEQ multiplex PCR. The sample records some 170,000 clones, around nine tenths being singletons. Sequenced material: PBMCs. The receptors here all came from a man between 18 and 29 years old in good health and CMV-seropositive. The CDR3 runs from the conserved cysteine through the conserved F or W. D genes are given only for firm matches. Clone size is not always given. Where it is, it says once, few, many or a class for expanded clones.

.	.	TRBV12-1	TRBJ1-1	TGTGCCAGCAGCGCGGGACAGGTCAACACTGAAGCTTTCTTT	CASSAGQVNTEAFF
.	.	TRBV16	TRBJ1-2	TGTGCCAGCAGCCTACTGTGGGGCTACACCTTC	CASSLLWGYTF
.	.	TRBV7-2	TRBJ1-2	TGTGCCAGCAGCGTTTCAAACTATGGCTACACCTTC	CASSVSNYGYTF
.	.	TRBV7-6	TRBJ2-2	TGTGCCAGCAGCTTAGAGATTGGGCGGAACACCGGGGAGCTGTTTTTT	CASSLEIGRNTGELFF
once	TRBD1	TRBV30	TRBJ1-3	TGTGCCTGGTTGGACAGGGTCGGGCCTGGAAACACCATATATTTT	CAWLDRVGPGNTIYF
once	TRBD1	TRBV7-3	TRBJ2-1	TGTGCCAGCTCGACAGGGCCCTTCAATGAGCAGTTCTTC	CASSTGPFNEQFF
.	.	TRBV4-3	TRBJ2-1	TGCGCCAGCAGCCAAGATCGAACTAGGTTGAACGAGCAGTTCTTC	CASSQDRTRLNEQFF
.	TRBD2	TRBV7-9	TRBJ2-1	TGTGCCAGCAGCTTAGCGATTAGCGGGAGCGGCAATGAGCAGTTCTTC	CASSLAISGSGNEQFF
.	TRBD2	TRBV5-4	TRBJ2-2	TGTGCCAGCAGCGGGCCGGGACTAGCGGGAGTGGCAGTCACCGGGGAGCTGTTTTTT	CASSGPGLAGVAVTGELFF
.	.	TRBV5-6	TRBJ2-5	TGTGCCAGCAGCGAAATGACAGGGAGGGAGACCCAGTACTTC	CASSEMTGRETQYF
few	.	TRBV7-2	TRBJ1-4	TGTGCCAGCAGTCTTATGACTGGGACTAATGAAAAACTGTTTTTT	CASSLMTGTNEKLFF
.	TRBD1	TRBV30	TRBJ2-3	TGTGCCTGGAATACAGGGGGAATGGATGATACGCAGTATTTT	CAWNTGGMDDTQYF
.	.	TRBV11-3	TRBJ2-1	TGTGCCAGCAGCTTCTATAAGTTTTCGGGCGGGCTGAGCTCCTACAATGAGCAGTTCTTC	CASSFYKFSGGLSSYNEQFF
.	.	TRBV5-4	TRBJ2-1	TGTGCCAGCAGCTGGCCAGGGTCCTACAATGAGCAGTTCTTC	CASSWPGSYNEQFF
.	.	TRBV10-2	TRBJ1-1	TGCGCCAGCAGCCTAGGGGTTGAAGCTTTCTTT	CASSLGVEAFF
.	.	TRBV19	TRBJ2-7	TGTGCCAGTAGTTTGGGAGGAGGCACCTACGAGCAGTACTTC	CASSLGGGTYEQYF
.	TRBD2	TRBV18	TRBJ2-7	TGTGCCAGCTCACCGTACCGGGACTACATCTACGAGCAGTACTTC	CASSPYRDYIYEQYF
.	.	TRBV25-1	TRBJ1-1	TGTGCCAGCTTCTCGGGGGGGGGCACGGCTGAAGCTTTCTTT	CASFSGGGTAEAFF
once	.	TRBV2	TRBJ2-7	TGTGCCAGCAGTGACACGGTCTTCATTGCCTACGAGCAGTACTTC	CASSDTVFIAYEQYF
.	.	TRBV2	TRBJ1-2	TGTGCCAGCGAACTCCAGGGCCACTATGGCTACACCTTC	CASELQGHYGYTF
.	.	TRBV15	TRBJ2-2	TGTGCCACCAGCAGAGCCTTCGGGGAGTCGGCCGGGGAGCTGTTTTTT	CATSRAFGESAGELFF
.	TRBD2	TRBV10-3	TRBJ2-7	TGTGCCATCAGTCATAGCGGGCATTCCTACGAGCAGTACTTC	CAISHSGHSYEQYF
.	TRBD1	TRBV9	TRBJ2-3	TGTGCCAGCAGCTCAGAGGGACAGGGGGGCGATACGCAGTATTTT	CASSSEGQGGDTQYF
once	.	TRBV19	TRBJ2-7	TGTGCCAGTAGTTTCTTCCCCTCTCCCCCCTACGAGCAGTACTTC	CASSFFPSPPYEQYF
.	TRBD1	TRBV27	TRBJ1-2	TGTGCCACCTTGGACAGGAACTATGGCTACACCTTC	CATLDRNYGYTF
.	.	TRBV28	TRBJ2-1	TGTGCCAGCAGAGTAGCACTGAATGAGCAGTTCTTC	CASRVALNEQFF
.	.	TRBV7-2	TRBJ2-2	TGTGCCAGCAGGACATCCCCCGGGGAGCTGTTTTTT	CASRTSPGELFF
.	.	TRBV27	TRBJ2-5	TGTGCCAGCAGTCCCGGGACTTGGGGGACCCAGTACTTC	CASSPGTWGTQYF
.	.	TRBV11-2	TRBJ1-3	TGTGCCAGCAGCCCTTTTGGGGCGTACTCTGGAAACACCATATATTTT	CASSPFGAYSGNTIYF
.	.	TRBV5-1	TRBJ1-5	TGCGCCAGCAGCTTGGTTCAGGCGGGGTTCTATCAGCCCCAGCATTTT	CASSLVQAGFYQPQHF
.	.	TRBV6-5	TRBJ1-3	TGTGCCAGCAGGGTAGGAGCCTCTGGAAACACCATATATTTT	CASRVGASGNTIYF
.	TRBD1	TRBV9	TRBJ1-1	TGTGCCAGCAGCCGTCCCGGGACAGGGAGGTCTGAAGCTTTCTTT	CASSRPGTGRSEAFF
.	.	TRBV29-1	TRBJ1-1	TGCAGCGGGGGGCTGACAGTGAACACTGAAGCTTTCTTT	CSGGLTVNTEAFF
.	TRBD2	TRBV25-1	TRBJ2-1	TGTGCCAGCAGTGAGCGGGAGGGTTCCTACAATGAGCAGTTCTTC	CASSEREGSYNEQFF
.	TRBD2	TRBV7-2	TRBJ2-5	TGTGCCAGCACTAAGGGACTAGGGGGGGAGACCCAGTACTTC	CASTKGLGGETQYF
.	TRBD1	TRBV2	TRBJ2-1	TGTGCCAGCAGTGGGGACAGACAGAAAATTGGTAATGAGCAGTTCTTC	CASSGDRQKIGNEQFF
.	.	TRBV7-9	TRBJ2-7	TGTGCCAGCAGCGCGGGGACAGCCACTACCTACGAGCAGTACTTC	CASSAGTATTYEQYF
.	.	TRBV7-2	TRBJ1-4	TGTGCCAGCAGCTTAACGAGATATGCAACTAATGAAAAACTGTTTTTT	CASSLTRYATNEKLFF
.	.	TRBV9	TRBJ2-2	TGTGCCAGCAGCGGAAACCCCAGGTCGGGCAGGGGGGCGACTGGGGAGCTGTTTTTT	CASSGNPRSGRGATGELFF
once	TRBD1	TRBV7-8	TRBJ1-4	TGTGCCAGCAGCTTAGTGGACAGGGGCAGTGAACTGTTTTTT	CASSLVDRGSELFF